The entry below gives a single T cell receptor (beta chain) sequence along with its context. This CDR3 is built from 14 residues. After removal of 8 bases from V and 4 bases from J, the junction contained 10 bases not matched to a gene. The germline gives CDR1 MNHNS, CDR2 SASEGT. These data are taken from a study of cytomegalovirus exposure and HLA in healthy donors. The study ran its PCR with 60 Vbeta and 13 Jbeta primers. Sequenced by immunoSEQ multiplex PCR; TCRdb stores in-frame clones only, minus some. The sample lists around 180,000 clones; around 80% were seen once. Sequences were obtained from PBMCs. This receptor was taken from a woman in her forties in good health and CMV-seronegative. The chain links TRBV6-1 to TRBJ1-1; 7 bases line up with TRBD1. CDR3 bases: TGTGCCAGCGACAGGGACCGGGGGGGCACTGAAGCTTTCTTT. This sequence encodes CASDRDRGGTEAFF.